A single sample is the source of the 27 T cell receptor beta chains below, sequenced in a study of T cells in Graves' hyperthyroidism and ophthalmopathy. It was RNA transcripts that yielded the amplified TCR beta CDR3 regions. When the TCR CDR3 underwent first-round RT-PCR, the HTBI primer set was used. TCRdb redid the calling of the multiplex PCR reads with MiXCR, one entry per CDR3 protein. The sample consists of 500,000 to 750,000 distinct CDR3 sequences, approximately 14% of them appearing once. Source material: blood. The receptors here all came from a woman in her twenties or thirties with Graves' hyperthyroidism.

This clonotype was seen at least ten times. CDR3 sequence: CSAQEFPGSYGYTF. CDR3 nucleotides: TGCAGTGCTCAAGAATTTCCAGGGAGCTATGGCTACACCTTC. The rearrangement uses TRBV20-1 and TRBJ1-2, with a tentative D call TRBD1 (5 bases). Germline values: CDR1 DFQATT, CDR2 SNEGSKA (reference sequence). The CDR3 has 14 residues. Trimming took off 5 bases at V and 4 bases at J, with 17 bases between the two ends.

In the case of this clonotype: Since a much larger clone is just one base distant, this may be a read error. CDR3 amino acids: CASSPRYSYEQCF. CDR3 nucleotides: TGTGCCAGCTCACCGAGATACAGCTACGAGCAGTGCTTC. The chain carries TRBV18 and TRBJ2-7; D unresolved. CDR1 is KGHSH, CDR2 LQKENI, per germline. The CDR3 loop spans 13 amino acids.

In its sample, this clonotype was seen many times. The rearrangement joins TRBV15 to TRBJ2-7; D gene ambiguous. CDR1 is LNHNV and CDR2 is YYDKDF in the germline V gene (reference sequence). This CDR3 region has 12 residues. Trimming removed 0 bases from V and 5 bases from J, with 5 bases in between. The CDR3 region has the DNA TGTGCCACCAGCAGAGATATGGACGAGCAGTACTTC. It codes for CATSRDMDEQYF.

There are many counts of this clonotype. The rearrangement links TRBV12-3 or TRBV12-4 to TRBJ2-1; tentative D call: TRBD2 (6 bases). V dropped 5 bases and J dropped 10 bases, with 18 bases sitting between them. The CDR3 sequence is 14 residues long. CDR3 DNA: TGTGCCAGCAGTCAGGGACTTAGGCTAGGGGAGCAGTTCTTC. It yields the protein CASSQGLRLGEQFF.

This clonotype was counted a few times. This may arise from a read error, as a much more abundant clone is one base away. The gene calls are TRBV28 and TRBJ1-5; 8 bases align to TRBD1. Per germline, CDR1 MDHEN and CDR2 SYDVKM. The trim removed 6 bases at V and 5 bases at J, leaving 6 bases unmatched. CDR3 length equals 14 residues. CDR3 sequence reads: CASSGGQGHQPQHF. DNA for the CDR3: TGTGCCAGCAGCGGCGGACAGGGTCATCAGCCCCAGCATTTT.

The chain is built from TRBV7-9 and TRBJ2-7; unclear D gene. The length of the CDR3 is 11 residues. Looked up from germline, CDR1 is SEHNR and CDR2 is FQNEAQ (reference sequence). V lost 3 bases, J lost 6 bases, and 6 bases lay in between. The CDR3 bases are TGTGCCAGCAGCTTCGAATTCGAGCAGTACTTC. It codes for CASSFEFEQYF.

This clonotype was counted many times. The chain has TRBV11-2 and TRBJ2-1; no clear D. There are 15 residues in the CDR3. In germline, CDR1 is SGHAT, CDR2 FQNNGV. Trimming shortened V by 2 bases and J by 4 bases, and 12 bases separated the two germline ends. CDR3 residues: CASSLPSYSYNEQFF. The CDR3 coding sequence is TGTGCCAGCAGCTTACCCAGCTATAGTTACAATGAGCAGTTCTTC.

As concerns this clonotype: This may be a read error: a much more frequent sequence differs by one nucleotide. In nucleotides, the CDR3 is TGTGCCAGCAGCGGTAGCGACCGGGGGTACGAGCAGTACTTC. Protein sequence: CASSGSDRGYEQYF. The rearrangement links TRBV3-1 to TRBJ2-7; a possible D gene is TRBD2 (6 bases). The CDR3 has 14 residues. Germline CDR1 and CDR2: LGHDT and YNNKEL (reference sequence). V was trimmed by 5 bases and J by 4 bases, leaving 15 bases between them.

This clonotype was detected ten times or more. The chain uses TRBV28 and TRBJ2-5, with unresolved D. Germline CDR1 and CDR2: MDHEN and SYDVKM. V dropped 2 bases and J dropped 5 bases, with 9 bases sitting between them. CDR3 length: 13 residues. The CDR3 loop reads CASSLPGLETQYF. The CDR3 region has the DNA TGTGCCAGCAGTTTACCCGGATTGGAGACCCAGTACTTC.

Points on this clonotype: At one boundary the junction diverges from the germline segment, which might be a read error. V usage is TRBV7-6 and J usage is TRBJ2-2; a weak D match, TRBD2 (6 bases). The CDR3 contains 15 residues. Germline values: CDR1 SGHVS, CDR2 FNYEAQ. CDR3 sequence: CASSFIAEDTRELFF. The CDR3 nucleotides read TGTGCCAGCAGCTTTATAGCGGAAGACACCAGGGAGCTGTTTTTT.

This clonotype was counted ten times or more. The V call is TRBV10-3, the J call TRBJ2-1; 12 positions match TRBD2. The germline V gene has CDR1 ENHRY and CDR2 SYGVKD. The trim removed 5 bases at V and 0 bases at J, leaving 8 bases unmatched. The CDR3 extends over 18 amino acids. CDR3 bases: TGTGCCATCAGTAAGACTAGCGGGAGTTCCACCTCCTACAATGAGCAGTTCTTC. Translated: CAISKTSGSSTSYNEQFF.

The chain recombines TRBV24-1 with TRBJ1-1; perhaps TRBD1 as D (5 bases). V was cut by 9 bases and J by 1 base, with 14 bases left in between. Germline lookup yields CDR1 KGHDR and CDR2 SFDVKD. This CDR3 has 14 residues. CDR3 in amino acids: CATGGTTGNTEAFF. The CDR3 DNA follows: TGTGCCACCGGAGGAACAACAGGGAACACTGAAGCTTTCTTT.

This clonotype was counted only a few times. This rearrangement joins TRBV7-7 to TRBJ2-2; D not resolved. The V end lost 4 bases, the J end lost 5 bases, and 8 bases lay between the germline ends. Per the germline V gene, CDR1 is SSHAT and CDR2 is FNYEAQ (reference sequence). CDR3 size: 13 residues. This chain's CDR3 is CASSSFGTGELFF. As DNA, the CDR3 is TGTGCCAGCAGCTCCTTTGGGACCGGGGAGCTGTTTTTT.

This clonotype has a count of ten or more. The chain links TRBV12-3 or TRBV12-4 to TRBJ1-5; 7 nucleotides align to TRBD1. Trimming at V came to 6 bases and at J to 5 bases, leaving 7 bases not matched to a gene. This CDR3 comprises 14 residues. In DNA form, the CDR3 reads TGTGCCAGCAGCCCCGGGACAGTCCATCAGCCCCAGCATTTT. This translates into CASSPGTVHQPQHF.

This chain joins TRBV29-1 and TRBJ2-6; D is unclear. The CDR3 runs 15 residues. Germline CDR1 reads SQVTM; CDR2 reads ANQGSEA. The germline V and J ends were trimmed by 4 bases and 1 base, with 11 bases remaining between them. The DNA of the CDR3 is TGCAGCGTTGCGGCCCAACGGTCTGGGGCCAACGTCCTGACTTTC. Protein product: CSVAAQRSGANVLTF.

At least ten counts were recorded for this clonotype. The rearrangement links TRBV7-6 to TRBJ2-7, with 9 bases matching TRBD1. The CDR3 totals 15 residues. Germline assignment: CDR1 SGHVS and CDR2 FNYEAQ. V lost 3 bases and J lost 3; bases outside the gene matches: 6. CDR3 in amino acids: CASSFQDRGFYEQYF. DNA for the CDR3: TGTGCCAGCAGCTTCCAGGACAGGGGATTCTACGAGCAGTACTTC.

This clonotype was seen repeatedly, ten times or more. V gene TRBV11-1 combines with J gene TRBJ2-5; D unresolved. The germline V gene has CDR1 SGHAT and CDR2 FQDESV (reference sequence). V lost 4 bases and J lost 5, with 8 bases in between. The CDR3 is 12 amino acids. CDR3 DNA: TGTGCCAGCAGCTCCGGAGCGGAGACCCAGTACTTC. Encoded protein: CASSSGAETQYF. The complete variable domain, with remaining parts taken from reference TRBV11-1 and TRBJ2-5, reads EAEVAQSPRYKITEKSQAVAFWCDPISGHATLYWYRQILGQGPELLVQFQDESVVDDSQLPKDRFSAERLKGVDSTLKIQPAELGDSAMYLCASSSGAETQYFGPGTRLLVL.

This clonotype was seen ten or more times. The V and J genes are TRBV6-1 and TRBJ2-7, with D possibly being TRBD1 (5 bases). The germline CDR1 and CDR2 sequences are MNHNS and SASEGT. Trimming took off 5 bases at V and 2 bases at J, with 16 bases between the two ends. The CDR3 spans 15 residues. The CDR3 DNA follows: TGTGCCAGCAGTTATATTTGGGGCAGAGCCTACGAGCAGTACTTC. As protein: CASSYIWGRAYEQYF.

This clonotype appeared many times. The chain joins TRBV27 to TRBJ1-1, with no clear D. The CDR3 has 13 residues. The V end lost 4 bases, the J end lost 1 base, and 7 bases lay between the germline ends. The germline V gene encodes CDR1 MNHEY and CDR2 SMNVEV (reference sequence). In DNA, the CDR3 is TGTGCCAGCAGTTACCGACCGAACACTGAAGCTTTCTTT. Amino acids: CASSYRPNTEAFF.

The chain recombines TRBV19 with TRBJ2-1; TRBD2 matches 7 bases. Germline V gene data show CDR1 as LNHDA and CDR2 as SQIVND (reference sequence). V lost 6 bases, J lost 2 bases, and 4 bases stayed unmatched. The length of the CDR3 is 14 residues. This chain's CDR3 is CASSGGLTYNEQFF. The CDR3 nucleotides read TGTGCCAGTAGCGGGGGGTTGACCTACAATGAGCAGTTCTTC.

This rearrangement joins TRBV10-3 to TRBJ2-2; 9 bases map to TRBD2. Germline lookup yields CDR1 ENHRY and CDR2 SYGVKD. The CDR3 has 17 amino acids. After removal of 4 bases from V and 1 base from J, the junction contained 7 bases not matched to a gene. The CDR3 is CAISGNSGRENTGELFF. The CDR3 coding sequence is TGTGCCATCAGTGGCAATAGCGGGAGAGAGAACACCGGGGAGCTGTTTTTT.

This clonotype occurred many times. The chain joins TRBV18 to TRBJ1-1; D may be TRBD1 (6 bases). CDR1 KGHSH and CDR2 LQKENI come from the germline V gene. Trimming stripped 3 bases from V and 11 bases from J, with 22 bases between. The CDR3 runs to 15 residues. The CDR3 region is CASSPIQGIYYPAFF. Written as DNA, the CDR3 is TGTGCCAGCTCACCCATACAGGGTATCTATTATCCGGCTTTCTTT.

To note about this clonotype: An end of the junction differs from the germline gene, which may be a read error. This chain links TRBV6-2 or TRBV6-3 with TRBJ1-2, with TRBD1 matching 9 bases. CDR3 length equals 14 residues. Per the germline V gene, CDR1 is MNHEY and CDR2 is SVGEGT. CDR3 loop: CASRGQGSNCGYTF. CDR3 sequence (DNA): TGTGCCAGCAGGGGACAGGGATCCAACTGTGGCTACACCTTC.

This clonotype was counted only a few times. CDR3 protein: CASSLGGVGEFF. CDR3 nucleotide sequence: TGTGCCAGCAGCTTAGGGGGTGTGGGGGAGTTCTTC. The gene calls are TRBV7-9 and TRBJ2-1; D is tentatively TRBD1 or TRBD2 (5 bases each). This CDR3 has 12 amino acids. CDR1 is SEHNR and CDR2 is FQNEAQ in the germline V gene (reference sequence). Trimming removed 1 base at V and 14 bases at J, with 12 bases between.

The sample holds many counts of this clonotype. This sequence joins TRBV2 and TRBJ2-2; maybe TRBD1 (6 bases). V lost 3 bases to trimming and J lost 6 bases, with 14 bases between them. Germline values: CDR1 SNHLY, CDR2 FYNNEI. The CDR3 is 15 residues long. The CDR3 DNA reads TGTGCCAGCAGTGACTCCAGGGGCCGGGCCGGGGAGCTGTTTTTT. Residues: CASSDSRGRAGELFF.

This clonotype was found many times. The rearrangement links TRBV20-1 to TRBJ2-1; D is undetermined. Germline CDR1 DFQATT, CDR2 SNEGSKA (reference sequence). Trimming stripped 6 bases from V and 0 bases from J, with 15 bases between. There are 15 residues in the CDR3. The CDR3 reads CSAPPPSGSYNEQFF. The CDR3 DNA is TGCAGTGCCCCTCCCCCGTCGGGCTCCTACAATGAGCAGTTCTTC.

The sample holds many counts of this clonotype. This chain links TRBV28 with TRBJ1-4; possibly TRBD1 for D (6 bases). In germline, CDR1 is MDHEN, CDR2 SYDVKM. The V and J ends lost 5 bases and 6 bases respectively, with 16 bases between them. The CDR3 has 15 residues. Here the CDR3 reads CASSGMTGPHEKLFF. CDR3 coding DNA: TGTGCCAGCAGTGGGATGACAGGTCCTCATGAAAAACTGTTTTTT.